The 2 T cell receptor beta chains listed next were all sequenced from one sample in a study of T cell repertoires in cytomegalovirus infection. TCRdb independently ran MiXCR on the reads; one entry per CDR3 protein. The sample includes about 490,000 distinct CDR3 sequences, 10% to 12% of them seen just once. Specimen: PBMCs. The receptors originated from a human donor in good health (CMV status not recorded). Some clones in this sample may be carry-over from other donors' samples.

This clonotype was picked up a small number of times. This sequence joins TRBV20-1 and TRBJ2-1; 7 bases agree with TRBD2. CDR1 is DFQATT, CDR2 SNEGSKA, per germline (reference sequence). Germline trimming cut 6 bases from V and 8 bases from J; bases unmatched to any gene: 7. The CDR3 has 12 residues. CDR3 sequence (DNA): TGCAGTGCCCGGGACTATCCCGATGAGCAGTTCTTC. Protein: CSARDYPDEQFF.

This clonotype was observed many times. The genes are TRBV20-1 and TRBJ1-1; D call uncertain. The CDR3 is 12 residues long. V dropped 5 bases and J dropped 0 bases, with 7 bases sitting between them. Germline V gene sequence: CDR1 DFQATT, CDR2 SNEGSKA (reference sequence). The CDR3 sequence is CSALILNTEAFF. CDR3 sequence (DNA): TGCAGTGCTTTAATACTGAACACTGAAGCTTTCTTT.